Listed below are T cell receptor beta chains from one sample, sequenced in a study of chemoradiotherapy in HPV16-positive cancers. The data were produced by immunoSEQ multiplex PCR, yet TCRdb's version contains in-frame clones alone and is incomplete. This sample has about 11,000 clones, with roughly four fifths found just once. The specimen was taken from a patient who underwent chemoradiotherapy. The receptors originated from a human donor with HPV-associated anogenital cancer. The conserved cysteine and the conserved F or W are not part of the CDR3 here. D genes are given only for firm matches.

TRBV4-1 . ASSQGSSNTEAF
TRBV19 . ASSIKGGLYQPQH
TRBV5-1 . ASSLVTSSYNEQF
TRBV30 TRBD1 AWSTWTGGLEGETQY
TRBV6-4 . ASSQNLETDTQY
TRBV2 . ASTRTASNQPQH
TRBV18 TRBD2 ASSRLSGSITDTQY
TRBV19 TRBD2 ASSPPGLAGGVGSYNEQF
TRBV19 . ASSPMTWTNTEAF
TRBV10-3 . AISEATSWTTYEQY
TRBV5-6 TRBD1 ASSSGRDRRTDTQY
TRBV4-3 . ASSQSLRNRYNEQF
TRBV2 . ASKGDGGLNTEAF
TRBV27 TRBD2 ASSLSTSGRGMDAYYEQY
TRBV5-6 TRBD1 ASTLGAGGYDTQY
TRBV19 TRBD2 ASSLAGGPNQEQF
TRBV28 . ASSLGSTDTQY
TRBV7-2 . ASSPGTERNLGYNEQF
TRBV27 . ASSPPSSYNEQF
TRBV18 TRBD2 ASSHPGLAGVLDTQY
TRBV19 TRBD2 ASSPAGVVSDTQY
TRBV27 . ASSLSLLDMNTEAF
TRBV7-2 . ASSLGGGQLYEQY
TRBV5-4 . ASSAAGTLTDEQF
TRBV6-1 . ASSEAVRPGELF
TRBV11-2 . ASREDGGRAEAF
TRBV5-8 TRBD2 ASSLVAGGGETQY
TRBV6-4 . ASSDSGDTDTQY
TRBV6-5 TRBD2 ASSAGTSRTGELF
TRBV4-1 TRBD1 ASRRTGGDEQF
TRBV2 . ASSRDLEETQY
TRBV6-4 . ASSDSGNQPQH
TRBV27 . ASSPTLQGSTYNEQF
TRBV27 . ASSSVRDSEDFAEAF
TRBV9 TRBD2 ASSVGGSGSAYEQY
TRBV7-3 TRBD1 ASSHRQGANTGELF